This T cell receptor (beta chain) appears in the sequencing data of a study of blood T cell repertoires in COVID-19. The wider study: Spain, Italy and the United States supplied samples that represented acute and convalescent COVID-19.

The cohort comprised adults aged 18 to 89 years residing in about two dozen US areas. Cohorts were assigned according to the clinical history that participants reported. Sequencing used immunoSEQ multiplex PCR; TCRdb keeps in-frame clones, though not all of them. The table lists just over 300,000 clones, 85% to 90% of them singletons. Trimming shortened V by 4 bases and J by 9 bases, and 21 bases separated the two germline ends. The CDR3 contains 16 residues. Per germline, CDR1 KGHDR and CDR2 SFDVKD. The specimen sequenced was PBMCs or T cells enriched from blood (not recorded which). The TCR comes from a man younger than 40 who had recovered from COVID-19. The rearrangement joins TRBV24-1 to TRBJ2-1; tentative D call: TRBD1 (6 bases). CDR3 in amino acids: CATSDSGQPTWGEQFF. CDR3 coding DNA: TGTGCCACCAGTGACTCCGGACAGCCGACATGGGGTGAGCAGTTCTTC.